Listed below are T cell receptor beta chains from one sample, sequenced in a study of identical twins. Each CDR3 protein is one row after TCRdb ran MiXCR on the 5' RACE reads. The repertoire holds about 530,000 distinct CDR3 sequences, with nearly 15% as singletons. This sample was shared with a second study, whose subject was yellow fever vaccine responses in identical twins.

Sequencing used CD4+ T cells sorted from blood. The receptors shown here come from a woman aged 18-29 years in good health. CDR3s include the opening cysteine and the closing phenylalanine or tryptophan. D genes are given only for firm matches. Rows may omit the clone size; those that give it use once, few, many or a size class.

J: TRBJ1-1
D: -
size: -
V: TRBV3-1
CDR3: CATTQRTGSGSVNTEAFF
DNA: TGTGCCACCACCCAGAGGACGGGGAGCGGCTCAGTAAACACTGAAGCTTTCTTT

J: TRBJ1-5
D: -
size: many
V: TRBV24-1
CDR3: CATSEGKYHQPQHF
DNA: TGTGCCACCAGTGAAGGGAAGTACCATCAGCCCCAGCATTTT

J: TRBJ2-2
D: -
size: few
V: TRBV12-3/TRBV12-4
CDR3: CASSLRATNTGELFF
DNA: TGTGCCAGCAGTTTAAGGGCGACGAACACCGGGGAGCTGTTTTTT

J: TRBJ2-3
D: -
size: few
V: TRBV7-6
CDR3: CASRYNDLTDTQYF
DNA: TGTGCCAGCAGATATAACGATCTCACAGATACGCAGTATTTT

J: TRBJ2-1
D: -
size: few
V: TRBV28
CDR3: CASSRVSFGRGFF
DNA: TGTGCCAGCAGTCGCGTTAGCTTCGGGCGAGGATTCTTC

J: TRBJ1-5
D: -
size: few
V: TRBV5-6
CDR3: CASSGQNNQPQHF
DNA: TGTGCCAGCAGCGGGCAGAACAATCAGCCCCAGCATTTT

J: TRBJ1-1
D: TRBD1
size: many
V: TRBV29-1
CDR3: CSVVVRGTLMNTEAFF
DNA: TGCAGCGTTGTTGTCAGGGGGACTCTGATGAACACTGAAGCTTTCTTT

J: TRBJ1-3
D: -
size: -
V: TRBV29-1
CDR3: CSGRDIGNTIYF
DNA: TGCAGCGGACGGGACATAGGAAACACCATATATTTT

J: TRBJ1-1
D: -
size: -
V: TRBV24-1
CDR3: CATSDLGRGEAFF
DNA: TGTGCCACCAGTGATTTAGGACGGGGTGAAGCTTTCTTT

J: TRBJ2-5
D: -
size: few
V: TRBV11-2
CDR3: CASSLGDGVGETQYF
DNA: TGTGCCAGCAGCTTAGGGGACGGGGTCGGGGAGACCCAGTACTTC

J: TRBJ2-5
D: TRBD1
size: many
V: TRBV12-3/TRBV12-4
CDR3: CASSFAVAGGGETQYF
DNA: TGTGCCAGCAGTTTCGCCGTGGCAGGGGGCGGGGAGACCCAGTACTTC

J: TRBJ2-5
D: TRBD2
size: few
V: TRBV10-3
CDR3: CAISWGLAGGETQYF
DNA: TGTGCCATCAGTTGGGGACTAGCGGGAGGAGAGACCCAGTACTTC

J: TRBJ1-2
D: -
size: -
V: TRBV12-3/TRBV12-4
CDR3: CASSVGGRLPLGYTF
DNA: TGTGCCAGCAGTGTAGGGGGGCGACTCCCTCTTGGCTACACCTTC

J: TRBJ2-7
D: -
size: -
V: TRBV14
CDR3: CASSQVATYEQYF
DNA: TGTGCCAGCAGCCAAGTGGCCACCTACGAGCAGTACTTC

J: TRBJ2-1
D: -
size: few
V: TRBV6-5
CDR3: CASSYVHEQFF
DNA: TGTGCCAGCAGTTACGTACATGAGCAGTTCTTC

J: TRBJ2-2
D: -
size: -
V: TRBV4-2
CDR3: CASSQDPTAIGGELFF
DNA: TGTGCCAGCAGCCAAGATCCCACAGCTATCGGCGGGGAGCTGTTTTTT

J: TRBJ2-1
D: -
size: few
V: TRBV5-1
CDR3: CASSPEGLLGEQFF
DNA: TGCGCCAGCAGCCCGGAGGGGCTCCTCGGTGAGCAGTTCTTC

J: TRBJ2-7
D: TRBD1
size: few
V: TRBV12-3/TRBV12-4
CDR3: CASSFSGGRDEQYF
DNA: TGTGCCAGCAGTTTCTCAGGGGGCAGGGACGAGCAGTACTTC